Listed here are 27 T cell receptor beta chains from one sample, sequenced in a study of T cells after yellow fever vaccination. TCRdb re-derived calls from the 5' RACE reads in MiXCR, one entry per CDR3 protein. This sample has some 500,000 distinct CDR3 sequences, with less than 15% found just once. Sample: PBMCs, taken on the day of the yellow fever booster vaccination. The receptor source for this set is a man aged 25-45 years who received the YFV17D yellow fever vaccine.

The chain joins TRBV7-3 to TRBJ2-1; D might be TRBD2 (5 bases). V was pared by 2 bases and J by 6 bases, with 17 bases between. Germline V gene sequence: CDR1 SGHTA, CDR2 FQGTGA. The CDR3 length is 16 residues. CDR3 in amino acids: CASSLVSRASPNEQFF. Written as DNA, the CDR3 is TGTGCCAGCAGCTTAGTGTCGCGGGCCTCACCCAATGAGCAGTTCTTC. Drawing the rest from reference TRBV7-3 and TRBJ2-1, the complete variable domain is GAGVSQTPSNKVTEKGKYVELRCDPISGHTALYWYRQSLGQGPEFLIYFQGTGAADDSGLPNDRFFAVRPEGSVSTLKIQRTERGDSAVYLCASSLVSRASPNEQFFGPGTRLTVL.

This rearrangement joins TRBV6-1 to TRBJ1-2; 7 positions agree with TRBD1. Per germline, CDR1 MNHNS and CDR2 SASEGT. The CDR3 sequence is 13 residues long. The J segment lost 4 bases and the V segment lost 2 bases, leaving 1 base of the junction unmatched. The CDR3 coding sequence is TGTGCCAGCAGTGAAAGACAGGGCTATGGCTACACCTTC. This gives the protein CASSERQGYGYTF.

There are a few counts of this clonotype. The J gene is TRBJ1-3, the V gene TRBV5-1, with D possibly TRBD1 on 6 matching bases. Germline V lookup: CDR1 SGHRS, CDR2 YFSETQ. V was clipped by 5 bases and J by 1 base, with 16 bases between them. The CDR3 runs 16 residues. The CDR3 loop reads CASRDAQGHSGNTIYF. Written as DNA, the CDR3 is TGCGCCAGCAGGGATGCACAGGGCCATTCTGGAAACACCATATATTTT. The full variable domain, with the rest looked up from reference TRBV5-1 and TRBJ1-3, is KAGVTQTPRYLIKTRGQQVTLSCSPISGHRSVSWYQQTPGQGLQFLFEYFSETQRNKGNFPGRFSGRQFSNSRSEMNVSTLELGDSALYLCASRDAQGHSGNTIYFGEGSWLTVV.

This clonotype was detected only a few times. The genes are TRBV7-6 and TRBJ2-3, with D perhaps TRBD1 or TRBD2 (5 bases each). Germline V gene data show CDR1 as SGHVS and CDR2 as FNYEAQ. Trimming pared 0 bases from V and 1 base from J, leaving 11 bases between. This CDR3 has 16 amino acids. The CDR3 sequence: CASSLAQGPRTDTQYF. For the CDR3, the DNA is TGTGCCAGCAGCTTAGCGCAGGGACCCCGCACAGATACGCAGTATTTT.

The chain links TRBV7-2 to TRBJ2-7, with 8 bases that match TRBD2. The germline gives CDR1 SGHTA, CDR2 FQGNSA. With V trimmed by 4 bases and J by 2 bases, 4 bases remained unmatched. This CDR3 contains 14 residues. This CDR3 is CASSSIAGPYEQYF. The CDR3 DNA is TGTGCCAGCAGCTCTATAGCGGGACCCTACGAGCAGTACTTC. Full variable domain (remainder filled in from reference TRBV7-2 and TRBJ2-7): GAGVSQSPSNKVTEKGKDVELRCDPISGHTALYWYRQSLGQGLEFLIYFQGNSAPDKSGLPSDRFSAERTGGSVSTLTIQRTQQEDSAVYLCASSSIAGPYEQYFGPGTRLTVT.

This clonotype has a handful of counts. This chain uses TRBV7-2 with TRBJ2-5; 7 positions agree with TRBD2. The V segment lost 1 base and the J segment 3 bases; nucleotides outside the gene matches: 2. This CDR3 comprises 14 residues. Per the germline V gene, CDR1 is SGHTA and CDR2 is FQGNSA. CDR3 coding DNA: TGTGCCAGCAGCTTAGGCGGGAGTAAAGAGACCCAGTACTTC. Translation: CASSLGGSKETQYF.

The chain uses TRBV11-2 and TRBJ1-1, with D hard to call. The CDR3 is 14 residues long. V was shortened by 0 bases and J by 3 bases, with 8 bases between the two germline ends. The germline V gene has CDR1 SGHAT and CDR2 FQNNGV. The CDR3 loop reads CASSLDIGYTEAFF. The CDR3, as DNA: TGTGCCAGCAGCTTAGATATAGGGTACACTGAAGCTTTCTTT.

Only a few counts were recorded for this clonotype. This chain links TRBV19 with TRBJ2-7; D ambiguous. V was pared by 3 bases and J by 1 base, with 19 bases between. This CDR3 contains 17 residues. The V gene's germline CDR1 is LNHDA and CDR2 SQIVND (reference sequence). CDR3 region: CASSMVSSTASSYEQYF. Here the CDR3 DNA reads TGTGCCAGTAGTATGGTAAGTTCGACGGCTTCTTCCTACGAGCAGTACTTC.

This clonotype was detected a few times. The rearrangement links TRBV5-6 to TRBJ2-7, with D unresolved. The CDR3 is 13 residues long. Trimming left V 3 bases short and J 6 bases short, with 13 bases between. Germline values: CDR1 SGHDT, CDR2 YYEEEE. CDR3 DNA sequence: TGTGCCAGCAGCTCTGGAGCGTGGGGCGAGCAGTACTTC. It yields the protein CASSSGAWGEQYF.

This clonotype has more than one count but fewer than ten. This rearrangement joins TRBV20-1 to TRBJ2-7; TRBD2 aligns across 7 bases. V lost 2 bases to trimming and J lost 3 bases; unmatched junction nucleotides: 4. The CDR3 extends over 13 amino acids. The germline V gene has CDR1 DFQATT and CDR2 SNEGSKA (reference sequence). The CDR3 region has the DNA TGCAGTGCTAGAAGCGGGAACAGCTACGAGCAGTACTTC. Translated: CSARSGNSYEQYF.

The chain has TRBV4-1 and TRBJ2-1, with 10 bases matching TRBD2. Germline trimming cut 0 bases from V and 7 bases from J; bases unmatched to any gene: 6. From germline, CDR1 is MGHRA and CDR2 YSYEKL. CDR3 length equals 16 residues. The CDR3 sequence is CASSQDIGLAVNEQFF. DNA of the CDR3: TGCGCCAGCAGCCAAGATATAGGACTAGCGGTTAATGAGCAGTTCTTC.

The gene calls are TRBV29-1 and TRBJ1-5, with 7 bases matching TRBD1. J gave up 4 bases and V 5 bases, and 8 bases lay outside the gene matches. The germline V gene encodes CDR1 SQVTM and CDR2 ANQGSEA. This CDR3 has 14 residues. The CDR3 loop is CSVSASGQNQPQHF. The CDR3 DNA is TGCAGCGTTTCCGCGTCGGGACAGAATCAGCCCCAGCATTTT.

This chain joins TRBV28 and TRBJ2-5, with TRBD2 identical over 9 bases. Unmatched junction bases numbered 13, after V lost 4 bases and J lost 1 base. Germline V CDR1 and CDR2: MDHEN, SYDVKM. This CDR3 comprises 18 residues. Here the CDR3 DNA reads TGTGCCAGCAGTTCTAACGGACTAGCGATAAATAGCCAAGAGACCCAGTACTTC. Translation gives CASSSNGLAINSQETQYF.

The rearrangement uses TRBV7-2 and TRBJ1-6; 8 bases are shared with TRBD1. Trimming took 3 bases from V and 9 from J; bases not matched to a gene: 7. The CDR3 contains 15 residues. Germline CDR1 reads SGHTA; CDR2 reads FQGNSA. For the CDR3, the DNA is TGTGCCAGCAGCTTCGGACAGGGTCTCCTTTCACCCCTCCACTTT. Encoded protein: CASSFGQGLLSPLHF.

At least ten counts were recorded for this clonotype. The V gene is TRBV7-2, the J gene TRBJ2-5; weak D call: TRBD2 (6 bases). V lost 5 bases and J lost 1, with 14 bases in between. CDR1 and CDR2 from the germline V gene are SGHTA and FQGNSA. The CDR3 is 15 residues long. This CDR3 reads CASSSEAGSQETQYF. CDR3 in DNA: TGTGCCAGCAGCAGCGAGGCGGGAAGCCAAGAGACCCAGTACTTC.

This clonotype was observed a handful of times. This rearrangement joins TRBV7-2 to TRBJ2-5, with D possibly TRBD2 on 5 matching bases. Trimming took 1 base from V and 1 from J, leaving 13 bases between them. The germline V gene has CDR1 SGHTA and CDR2 FQGNSA. This CDR3 is built from 16 residues. CDR3 residues: CASSLVRLKGQETQYF. DNA of the CDR3: TGTGCCAGCAGCTTAGTTAGACTAAAGGGCCAAGAGACCCAGTACTTC. Drawing the rest from reference TRBV7-2 and TRBJ2-5, the complete variable domain is GAGVSQSPSNKVTEKGKDVELRCDPISGHTALYWYRQSLGQGLEFLIYFQGNSAPDKSGLPSDRFSAERTGGSVSTLTIQRTQQEDSAVYLCASSLVRLKGQETQYFGPGTRLLVL.

The V gene is TRBV2, the J gene TRBJ1-5; 8 positions match TRBD1. Per germline, CDR1 SNHLY and CDR2 FYNNEI. After removal of 5 bases from V and 1 base from J, the junction contained 4 bases not matched to a gene. This CDR3 is built from 15 residues. CDR3 region: CASSPDRASNQPQHF. In nucleotides, the CDR3 is TGTGCCAGCAGTCCGGACAGGGCCAGCAATCAGCCCCAGCATTTT.

The CDR3 DNA follows: TGTGCCATCAGTGAGTCGTGGCACCGTCCGGACTACACCTTC. Its protein is CAISESWHRPDYTF. The chain combines TRBV10-3 with TRBJ1-2; D is uncertain. Trimming pared 0 bases from V and 10 bases from J, leaving 15 bases between. The CDR3 loop spans 14 amino acids. Looked up from germline, CDR1 is ENHRY and CDR2 is SYGVKD.

The chain employs TRBV20-1 and TRBJ2-2, with no clear D. Per the germline V gene, CDR1 is DFQATT and CDR2 is SNEGSKA (reference sequence). This CDR3 has 14 amino acids. The V and J ends lost 3 bases and 0 bases respectively, with 8 bases between them. The CDR3 loop is CSASGHANTGELFF. CDR3 coding DNA: TGCAGTGCTAGCGGGCATGCGAACACCGGGGAGCTGTTTTTT.

The chain couples TRBV4-2 to TRBJ2-7; D may match TRBD1 or TRBD2 (5 bases each). The V end lost 0 bases, the J end lost 2 bases, and 11 bases lay between the germline ends. The germline V gene has CDR1 LGHNA and CDR2 YNFKEQ. The CDR3 runs 15 residues. The CDR3 nucleotides are TGTGCCAGCAGCCAAGATGGGGGAGTGACCTACGAGCAGTACTTC. It encodes CASSQDGGVTYEQYF.

This clonotype was counted only a few times. The gene calls are TRBV6-4 and TRBJ2-3, with D possibly TRBD2 on 6 matching bases. The CDR3 length is 14 residues. Germline V gene data show CDR1 as MRHNA and CDR2 as SNTAGT. The V end lost 0 bases, the J end lost 6 bases, and 10 bases lay between the germline ends. The CDR3 DNA reads TGTGCCAGCAGTGACTCCGGAGGGGCTGATACGCAGTATTTT. It yields the protein CASSDSGGADTQYF.

This clonotype was counted ten times or more. The chain is built from TRBV7-6 and TRBJ1-1; unclear D gene. CDR3 size: 17 residues. V was clipped by 3 bases and J by 0 bases, with 17 bases between them. CDR1 is SGHVS and CDR2 is FNYEAQ in the germline V gene. The CDR3 region is CASSLGLRVEVNTEAFF. As DNA, the CDR3 is TGTGCCAGCAGCTTGGGCCTGAGGGTGGAGGTGAACACTGAAGCTTTCTTT.

The V and J genes are TRBV20-1 and TRBJ2-2, with D perhaps TRBD1 (6 bases). The CDR3 runs 15 residues. V shed 0 bases and J shed 3 bases, with 11 bases lying between them. The germline V gene has CDR1 DFQATT and CDR2 SNEGSKA (reference sequence). Written as DNA, the CDR3 is TGCAGTGCTAGAGATCCAGGGGTCGACACCGGGGAGCTGTTTTTT. Translation: CSARDPGVDTGELFF.

The sample holds a few counts of this clonotype. This chain links TRBV4-3 with TRBJ2-7; unclear D gene. This CDR3 is built from 14 residues. In germline, CDR1 is LGHNA, CDR2 YSLEER. V lost 4 bases and J lost 1, with 11 bases in between. The CDR3: CASSRAAGSYEQYF. CDR3 nucleotides: TGCGCCAGCAGCCGGGCGGCCGGATCCTACGAGCAGTACTTC.

This clonotype has just one count. The chain links TRBV7-2 to TRBJ2-1; D is undetermined. Germline V CDR1 and CDR2: SGHTA, FQGNSA. Trimming shortened V by 2 bases and J by 7 bases, and 12 bases separated the two germline ends. The CDR3 totals 14 residues. The CDR3 sequence is CASSLLRLYNEQFF. CDR3 in DNA: TGTGCCAGCAGCTTACTCCGTCTTTATAATGAGCAGTTCTTC.

In its sample, this clonotype was seen a few times. This chain connects TRBV7-2 to TRBJ2-7; TRBD2 matches 7 bases. The CDR3 covers 13 residues. With V trimmed by 7 bases and J by 6 bases, 9 bases remained unmatched. Looked up from germline, CDR1 is SGHTA and CDR2 is FQGNSA. This CDR3 reads CASTSIGGSEQYF. The CDR3 DNA follows: TGTGCCAGCACCTCCATCGGGGGGAGCGAGCAGTACTTC.

The rearrangement uses TRBV5-1 and TRBJ2-7; the D gene is possibly TRBD1 (5 bases). Germline assignment: CDR1 SGHRS and CDR2 YFSETQ. Trimming took off 8 bases at V and 4 bases at J, with 22 bases between the two ends. The CDR3 is 15 amino acids. In DNA form, the CDR3 reads TGCGCCAGTTCCCACCCAGGCAGGGTATGGTACGAGCAGTACTTC. Its protein product is CASSHPGRVWYEQYF.